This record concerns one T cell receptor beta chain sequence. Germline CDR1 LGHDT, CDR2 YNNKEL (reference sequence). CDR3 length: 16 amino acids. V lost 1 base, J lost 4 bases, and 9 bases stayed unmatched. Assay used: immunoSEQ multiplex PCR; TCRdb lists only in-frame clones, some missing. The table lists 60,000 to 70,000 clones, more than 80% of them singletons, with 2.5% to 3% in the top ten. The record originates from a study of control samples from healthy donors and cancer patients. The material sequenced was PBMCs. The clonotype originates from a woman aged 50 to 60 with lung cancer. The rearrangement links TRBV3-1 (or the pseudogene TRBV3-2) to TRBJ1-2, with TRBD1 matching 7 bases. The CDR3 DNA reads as TGTGCCAGCAGCCAAGGGTCCGGGACAGTCCTCTATGGCTACACCTTC. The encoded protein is CASSQGSGTVLYGYTF.